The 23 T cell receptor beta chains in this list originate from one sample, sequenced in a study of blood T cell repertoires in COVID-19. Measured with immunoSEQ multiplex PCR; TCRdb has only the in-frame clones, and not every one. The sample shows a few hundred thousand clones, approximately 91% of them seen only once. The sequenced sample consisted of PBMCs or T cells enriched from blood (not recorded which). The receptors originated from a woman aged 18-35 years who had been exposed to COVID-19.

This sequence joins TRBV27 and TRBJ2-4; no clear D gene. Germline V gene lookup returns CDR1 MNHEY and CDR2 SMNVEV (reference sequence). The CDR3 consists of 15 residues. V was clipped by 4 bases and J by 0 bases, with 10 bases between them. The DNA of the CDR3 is TGTGCCAGCAGTTCCCTCGAGGTAGCCAAAAACATTCAGTACTTC. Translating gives CASSSLEVAKNIQYF.

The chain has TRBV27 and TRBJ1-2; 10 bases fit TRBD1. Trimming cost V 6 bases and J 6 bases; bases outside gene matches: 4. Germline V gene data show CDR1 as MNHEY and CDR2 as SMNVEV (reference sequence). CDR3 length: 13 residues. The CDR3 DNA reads TGTGCCAGCAGCCGGGGGACAGGGGATGGCTACACCTTC. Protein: CASSRGTGDGYTF.

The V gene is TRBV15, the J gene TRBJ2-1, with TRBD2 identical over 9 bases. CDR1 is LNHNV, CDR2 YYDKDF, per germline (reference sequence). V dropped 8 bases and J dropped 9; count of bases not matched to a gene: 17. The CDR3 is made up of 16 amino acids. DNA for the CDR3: TGTGCCACCCGTTCACGGTATTCTAGCGGGATCCCTGAGCAGTTCTTC. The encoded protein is CATRSRYSSGIPEQFF.

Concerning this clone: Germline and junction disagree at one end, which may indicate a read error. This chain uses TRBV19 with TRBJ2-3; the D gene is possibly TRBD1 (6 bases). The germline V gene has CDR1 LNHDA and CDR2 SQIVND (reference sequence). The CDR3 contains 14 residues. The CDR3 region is CASTTGSSTDTQYF. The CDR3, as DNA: TGTGCCAGCACCACAGGGTCTAGCACGGATACGCAGTATTTT. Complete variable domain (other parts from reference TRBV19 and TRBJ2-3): DGGITQSPKYLFRKEGQNVTLSCEQNLNHDAMYWYRQDPGQGLRLIYYSQIVNDFQKGDIAEGYSVSREKKESFPLTVTSAQKNPTAFYLCASTTGSSTDTQYFGPGTRLTVL.

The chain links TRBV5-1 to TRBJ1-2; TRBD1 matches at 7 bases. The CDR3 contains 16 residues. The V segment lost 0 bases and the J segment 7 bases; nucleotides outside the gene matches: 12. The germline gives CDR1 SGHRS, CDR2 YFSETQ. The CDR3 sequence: CASSLGNPQGSFGYTF. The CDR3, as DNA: TGCGCCAGCAGCTTGGGTAATCCACAGGGGTCTTTTGGCTACACCTTC.

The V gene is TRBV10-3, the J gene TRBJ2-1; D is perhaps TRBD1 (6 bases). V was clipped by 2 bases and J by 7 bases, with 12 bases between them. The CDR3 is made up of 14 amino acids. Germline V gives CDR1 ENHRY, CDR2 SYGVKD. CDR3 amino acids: CAISEPQGRNEQFF. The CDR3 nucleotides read TGTGCCATCAGTGAGCCTCAGGGGCGGAATGAGCAGTTCTTC.

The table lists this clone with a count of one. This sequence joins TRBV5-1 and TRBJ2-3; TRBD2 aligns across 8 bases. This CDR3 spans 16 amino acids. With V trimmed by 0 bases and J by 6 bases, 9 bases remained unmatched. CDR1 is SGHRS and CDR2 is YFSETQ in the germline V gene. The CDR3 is CASSLALKREIDTQYF. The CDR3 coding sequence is TGCGCCAGCAGCTTGGCTCTTAAGCGGGAGATCGATACGCAGTATTTT.

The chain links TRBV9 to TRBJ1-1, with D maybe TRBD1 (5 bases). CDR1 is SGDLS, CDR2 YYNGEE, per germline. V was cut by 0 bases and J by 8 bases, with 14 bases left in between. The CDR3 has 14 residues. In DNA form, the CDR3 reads TGTGCCAGCAGCGTAGTGGGGCTGGCGGGGGAAGCTTTCTTT. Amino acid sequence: CASSVVGLAGEAFF.

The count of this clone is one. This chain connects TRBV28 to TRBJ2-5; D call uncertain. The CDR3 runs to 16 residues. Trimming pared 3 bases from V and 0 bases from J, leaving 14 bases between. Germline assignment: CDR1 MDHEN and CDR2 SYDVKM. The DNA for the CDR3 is TGTGCCAGCAGTTTGGTGGGTGCAGGAAACCAAGAGACCCAGTACTTC. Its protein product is CASSLVGAGNQETQYF.

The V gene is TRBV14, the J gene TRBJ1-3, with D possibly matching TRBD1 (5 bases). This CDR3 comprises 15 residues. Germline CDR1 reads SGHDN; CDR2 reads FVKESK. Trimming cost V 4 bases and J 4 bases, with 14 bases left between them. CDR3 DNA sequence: TGTGCCAGCAGCCCCGACAGTCGCGGAGGAAACACCATATATTTT. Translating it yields CASSPDSRGGNTIYF.

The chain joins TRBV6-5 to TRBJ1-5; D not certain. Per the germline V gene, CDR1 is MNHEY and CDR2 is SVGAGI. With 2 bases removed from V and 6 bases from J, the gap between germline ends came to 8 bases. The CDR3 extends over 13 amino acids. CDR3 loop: CASSYSFGQPQHF. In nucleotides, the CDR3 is TGTGCCAGCAGTTACAGCTTTGGTCAGCCCCAGCATTTT.

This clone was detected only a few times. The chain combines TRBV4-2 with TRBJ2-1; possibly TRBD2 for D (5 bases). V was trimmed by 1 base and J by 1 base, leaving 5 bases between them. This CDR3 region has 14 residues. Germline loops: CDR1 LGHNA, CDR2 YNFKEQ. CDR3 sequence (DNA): TGTGCCAGCAGCCAAGGGGAGTCCTACAATGAGCAGTTCTTC. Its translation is CASSQGESYNEQFF.

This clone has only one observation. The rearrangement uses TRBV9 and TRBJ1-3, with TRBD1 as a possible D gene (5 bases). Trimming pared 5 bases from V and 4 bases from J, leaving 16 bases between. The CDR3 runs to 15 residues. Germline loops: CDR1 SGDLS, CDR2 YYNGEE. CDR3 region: CASSLSGDEGNTIYF. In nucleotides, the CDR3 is TGTGCCAGCAGTTTGTCGGGGGACGAAGGAAACACCATATATTTT.

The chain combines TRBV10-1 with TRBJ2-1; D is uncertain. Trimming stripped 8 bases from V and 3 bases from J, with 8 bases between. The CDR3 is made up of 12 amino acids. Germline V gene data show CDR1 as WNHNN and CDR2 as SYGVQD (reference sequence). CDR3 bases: TGCGCCAGCGGGTGGAGCTACAATGAGCAGTTCTTC. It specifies CASGWSYNEQFF.

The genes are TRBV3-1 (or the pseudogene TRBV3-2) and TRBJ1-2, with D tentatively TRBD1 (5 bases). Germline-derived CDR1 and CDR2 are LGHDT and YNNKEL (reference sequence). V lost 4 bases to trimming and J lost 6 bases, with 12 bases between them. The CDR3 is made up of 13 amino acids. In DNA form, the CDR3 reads TGTGCCAGCAGCCCAACAGGTTTCCATGGCTACACCTTC. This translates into CASSPTGFHGYTF.

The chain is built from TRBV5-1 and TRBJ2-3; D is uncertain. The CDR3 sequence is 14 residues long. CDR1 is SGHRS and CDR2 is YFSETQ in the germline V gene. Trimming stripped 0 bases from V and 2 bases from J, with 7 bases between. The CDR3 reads CASSLARYTDTQYF. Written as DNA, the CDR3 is TGCGCCAGCAGCTTGGCCAGATACACAGATACGCAGTATTTT. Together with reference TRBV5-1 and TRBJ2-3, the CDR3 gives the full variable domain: KAGVTQTPRYLIKTRGQQVTLSCSPISGHRSVSWYQQTPGQGLQFLFEYFSETQRNKGNFPGRFSGRQFSNSRSEMNVSTLELGDSALYLCASSLARYTDTQYFGPGTRLTVL.

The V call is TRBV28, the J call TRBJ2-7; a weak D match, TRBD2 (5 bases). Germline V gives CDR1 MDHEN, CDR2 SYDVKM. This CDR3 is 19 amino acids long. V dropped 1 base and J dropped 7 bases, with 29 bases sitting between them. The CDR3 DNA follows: TGTGCCAGCAGTTTATCATCTAGCAGCGACTCCTGGTTCGTTCGGGAGCAGTACTTC. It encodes CASSLSSSSDSWFVREQYF.

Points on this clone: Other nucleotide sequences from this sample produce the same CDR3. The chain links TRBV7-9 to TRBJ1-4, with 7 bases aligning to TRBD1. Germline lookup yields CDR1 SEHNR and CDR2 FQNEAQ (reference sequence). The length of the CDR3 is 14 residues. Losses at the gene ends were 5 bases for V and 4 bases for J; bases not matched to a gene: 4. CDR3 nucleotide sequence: TGTGCCAGCAGCCGGGGACAGCGTAATGAAAAACTGTTTTTT. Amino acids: CASSRGQRNEKLFF.

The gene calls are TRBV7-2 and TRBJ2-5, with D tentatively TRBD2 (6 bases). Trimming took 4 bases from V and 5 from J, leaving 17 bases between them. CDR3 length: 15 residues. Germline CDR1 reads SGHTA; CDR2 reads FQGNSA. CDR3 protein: CASSSQGLLIETQYF. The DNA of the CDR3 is TGTGCCAGCAGCTCCCAGGGACTGTTAATCGAGACCCAGTACTTC.

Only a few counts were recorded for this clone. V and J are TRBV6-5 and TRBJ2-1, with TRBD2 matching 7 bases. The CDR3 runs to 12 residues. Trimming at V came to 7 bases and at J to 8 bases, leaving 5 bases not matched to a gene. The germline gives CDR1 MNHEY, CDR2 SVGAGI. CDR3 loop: CASTKRGDEQFF. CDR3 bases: TGTGCCAGCACCAAGCGGGGTGATGAGCAGTTCTTC.

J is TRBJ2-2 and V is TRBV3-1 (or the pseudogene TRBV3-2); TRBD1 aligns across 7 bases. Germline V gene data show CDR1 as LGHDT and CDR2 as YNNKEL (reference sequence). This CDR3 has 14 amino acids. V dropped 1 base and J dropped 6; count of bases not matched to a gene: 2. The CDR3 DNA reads TGTGCCAGCAGCCAAGGAGGGGGCGCCGGGGAGCTGTTTTTT. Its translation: CASSQGGGAGELFF.

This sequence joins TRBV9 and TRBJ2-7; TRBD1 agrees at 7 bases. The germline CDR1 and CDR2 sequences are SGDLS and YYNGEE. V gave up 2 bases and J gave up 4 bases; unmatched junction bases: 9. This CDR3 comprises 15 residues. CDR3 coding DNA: TGTGCCAGCAGCGTCGGGACAGCGGTCGGTTACGAGCAGTACTTC. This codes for CASSVGTAVGYEQYF.

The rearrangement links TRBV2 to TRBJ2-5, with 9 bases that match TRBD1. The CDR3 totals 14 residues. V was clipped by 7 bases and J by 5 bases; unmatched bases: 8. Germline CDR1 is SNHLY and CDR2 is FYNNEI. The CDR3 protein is CASKRQGESETQYF. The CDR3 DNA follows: TGTGCCAGCAAGAGACAGGGGGAATCGGAGACCCAGTACTTC.